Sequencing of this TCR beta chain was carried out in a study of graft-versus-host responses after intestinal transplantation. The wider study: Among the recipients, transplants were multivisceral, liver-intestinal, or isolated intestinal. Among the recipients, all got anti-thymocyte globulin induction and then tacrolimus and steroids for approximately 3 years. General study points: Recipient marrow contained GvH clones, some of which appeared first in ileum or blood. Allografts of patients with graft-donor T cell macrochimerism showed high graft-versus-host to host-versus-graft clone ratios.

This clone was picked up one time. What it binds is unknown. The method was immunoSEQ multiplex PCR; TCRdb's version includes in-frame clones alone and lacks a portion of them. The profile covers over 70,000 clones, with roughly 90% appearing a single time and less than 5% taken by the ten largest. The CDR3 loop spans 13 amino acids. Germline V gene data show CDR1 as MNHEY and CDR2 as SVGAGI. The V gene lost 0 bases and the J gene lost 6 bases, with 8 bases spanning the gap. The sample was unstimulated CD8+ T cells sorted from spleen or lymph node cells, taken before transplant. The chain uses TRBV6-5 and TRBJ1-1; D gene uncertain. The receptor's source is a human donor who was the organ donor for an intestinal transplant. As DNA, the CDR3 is TGTGCCAGCAGTTACTCGTCAGGATCTGAAGCTTTCTTT. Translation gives CASSYSSGSEAFF.